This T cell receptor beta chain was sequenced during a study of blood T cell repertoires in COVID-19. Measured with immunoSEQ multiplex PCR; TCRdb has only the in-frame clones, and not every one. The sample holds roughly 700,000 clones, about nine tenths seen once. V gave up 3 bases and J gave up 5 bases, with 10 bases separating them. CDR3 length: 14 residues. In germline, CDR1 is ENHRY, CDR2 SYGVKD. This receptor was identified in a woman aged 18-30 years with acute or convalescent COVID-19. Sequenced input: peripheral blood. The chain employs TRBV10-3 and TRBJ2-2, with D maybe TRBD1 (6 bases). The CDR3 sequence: CAISERQGTGELFF. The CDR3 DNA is TGTGCCATCAGTGAAAGGCAGGGGACCGGGGAGCTGTTTTTT.